These T cell receptor beta chains were read from a single sample in a study of vaccination effects on CD4 cells after COVID-19. The data were produced by immunoSEQ multiplex PCR, yet TCRdb's version contains in-frame clones alone and is incomplete. Among approximately 47,000 clones listed, about 70% were seen once. No antigen has been identified for these receptors. The input for sequencing was CD4+ T cells from PBMCs cultured without peptide, taken after COVID-19 vaccination. These receptors all come from a human donor who received a COVID-19 vaccine. The CDR3 runs from the conserved cysteine through the conserved F or W. Fields, in order: V gene, D gene, clone size, J gene, CDR3 protein, CDR3 DNA. The D gene is left open where the match is weak. Where a row states a size, it is once, few, many or the class of an expanded clone; other rows omit it.

V: TRBV28; D: -; size: -; J: TRBJ2-3; CDR3: CASRTSTDTQYF; DNA: TGTGCCAGCAGGACTAGCACAGATACGCAGTATTTT
V: TRBV21-1; D: -; size: -; J: TRBJ2-3; CDR3: CASSKEERGTSGGYTQYF; DNA: TGTGCCAGCAGCAAAGAAGAAAGGGGGACTAGCGGGGGATATACGCAGTATTTT
V: TRBV19; D: TRBD2; size: -; J: TRBJ2-5; CDR3: CASSPGLAGVETQYF; DNA: TGTGCCAGTAGTCCGGGACTAGCGGGGGTTGAGACCCAGTACTTC
V: TRBV18; D: -; size: -; J: TRBJ2-5; CDR3: CASSSDIQETQYF; DNA: TGTGCCAGCTCCTCCGACATACAAGAGACCCAGTACTTC
V: TRBV19; D: -; size: -; J: TRBJ1-5; CDR3: CASSIAGEGSNQPQHF; DNA: TGTGCCAGTAGTATAGCCGGGGAGGGGAGCAATCAGCCCCAGCATTTT
V: TRBV19; D: -; size: few; J: TRBJ2-7; CDR3: CASKNSASSSYEQYF; DNA: TGTGCCAGTAAGAATAGCGCGTCTAGCTCCTACGAGCAGTACTTC
V: TRBV19; D: TRBD2; size: -; J: TRBJ2-6; CDR3: CASEAGSSGANVLTF; DNA: TGTGCGAGTGAAGCGGGGTCCTCTGGGGCCAACGTCCTGACTTTC
V: TRBV18; D: TRBD1; size: few; J: TRBJ2-7; CDR3: CASSPNRGYEQYF; DNA: TGTGCCAGCTCACCAAACAGGGGCTACGAGCAGTACTTC
V: TRBV5-4; D: TRBD2; size: -; J: TRBJ2-3; CDR3: CASSLAAGGSDTQYF; DNA: TGTGCCAGCAGCTTGGCCGCGGGGGGGTCAGATACGCAGTATTTT
V: TRBV6-5; D: -; size: -; J: TRBJ1-1; CDR3: CASSPGNTEAFF; DNA: TGTGCCAGCAGTCCAGGGAACACTGAAGCTTTCTTT
V: TRBV3-1/TRBV3-2; D: -; size: -; J: TRBJ2-2; CDR3: CASSQPGELFF; DNA: TGTGCCAGCAGCCAACCCGGGGAGCTGTTTTTT
V: TRBV25-1; D: -; size: -; J: TRBJ2-1; CDR3: CASSEYRGLRAYNEQFF; DNA: TGTGCCAGCAGTGAATATAGAGGACTCCGGGCATACAATGAGCAGTTCTTC
V: TRBV29-1; D: -; size: -; J: TRBJ1-1; CDR3: CSADLNTEAFF; DNA: TGCAGCGCCGACCTGAACACTGAAGCTTTCTTT
V: TRBV3-1/TRBV3-2; D: -; size: few; J: TRBJ2-3; CDR3: CASSQDVGVPDTQYF; DNA: TGTGCCAGCAGCCAAGATGTGGGAGTTCCAGATACGCAGTATTTT
V: TRBV15; D: -; size: -; J: TRBJ2-5; CDR3: CATSTYNQETQYF; DNA: TGTGCCACCTCAACCTACAACCAAGAGACCCAGTACTTC
V: TRBV3-1/TRBV3-2; D: TRBD2; size: few; J: TRBJ2-7; CDR3: CASSHFRLAGADAQYF; DNA: TGTGCCAGCAGCCACTTCCGACTAGCGGGAGCTGATGCGCAGTACTTC
V: TRBV11-2; D: -; size: -; J: TRBJ2-3; CDR3: CASSLNRDPLWDTQYF; DNA: TGTGCCAGCAGCTTAAACCGGGACCCTCTATGGGATACGCAGTATTTT
V: TRBV3-1/TRBV3-2; D: -; size: -; J: TRBJ2-7; CDR3: CASNGPGETYEQYF; DNA: TGTGCCAGCAACGGACCTGGGGAAACCTACGAGCAGTACTTC
V: TRBV7-2; D: -; size: -; J: TRBJ2-3; CDR3: CASRKGQSTDTQYF; DNA: TGTGCCAGCAGAAAAGGACAGAGCACAGATACGCAGTATTTT
V: TRBV24-1; D: -; size: -; J: TRBJ2-3; CDR3: CATSGSFGTQYF; DNA: TGTGCCACCAGTGGGTCCTTTGGTACGCAGTATTTT
V: TRBV6-1; D: -; size: once; J: TRBJ2-3; CDR3: CASSELWGDTQYF; DNA: TGTGCCAGCAGTGAATTGTGGGGAGATACGCAGTATTTT
V: TRBV5-1; D: TRBD2; size: -; J: TRBJ2-1; CDR3: CASSPSRGSGGDPSYNEQFF; DNA: TGCGCCAGCAGCCCCTCACGGGGTAGCGGGGGGGACCCGTCCTACAATGAGCAGTTCTTC
V: TRBV6-5; D: -; size: -; J: TRBJ2-3; CDR3: CASSSQGDTQYF; DNA: TGTGCCAGCAGCTCACAGGGAGATACGCAGTATTTT
V: TRBV5-1; D: -; size: -; J: TRBJ2-7; CDR3: CASSSLNGAYEQYF; DNA: TGCGCCAGCAGCTCGTTAAATGGTGCCTACGAGCAGTACTTC
V: TRBV25-1; D: -; size: -; J: TRBJ1-1; CDR3: CASRTMNTEAFF; DNA: TGTGCCAGCAGGACCATGAACACTGAAGCTTTCTTT
V: TRBV5-1; D: -; size: -; J: TRBJ2-7; CDR3: CASSSQGSGYEQYF; DNA: TGCGCCAGCAGTTCACAGGGTAGTGGCTACGAGCAGTACTTC
V: TRBV18; D: -; size: -; J: TRBJ2-2; CDR3: CASSPQKAANTGELFF; DNA: TGTGCCAGCTCACCGCAAAAGGCGGCTAACACCGGGGAGCTGTTTTTT
V: TRBV29-1; D: TRBD1; size: -; J: TRBJ1-3; CDR3: CSAADRNGNTIYF; DNA: TGCAGCGCAGCGGACAGGAACGGAAACACCATATATTTT
V: TRBV4-1; D: -; size: -; J: TRBJ2-7; CDR3: CASSQVGQYIHEQYF; DNA: TGCGCCAGCAGCCAAGTAGGACAGTACATCCACGAGCAGTACTTC
V: TRBV19; D: -; size: -; J: TRBJ2-1; CDR3: CASSSGHSSYNEQFF; DNA: TGTGCCAGTAGTTCGGGACATTCCTCCTACAATGAGCAGTTCTTC
V: TRBV4-1; D: TRBD1; size: -; J: TRBJ1-2; CDR3: CASSQTQGADYGYTF; DNA: TGCGCCAGCAGCCAAACACAGGGGGCCGACTATGGCTACACCTTC
V: TRBV29-1; D: -; size: -; J: TRBJ1-2; CDR3: CSVDGWGNYGYTF; DNA: TGCAGCGTTGATGGGTGGGGGAACTATGGCTACACCTTC
V: TRBV10-3; D: -; size: -; J: TRBJ1-6; CDR3: CAISGARGPLHF; DNA: TGTGCCATCAGTGGAGCCAGGGGACCCCTCCACTTT
V: TRBV5-1; D: -; size: once; J: TRBJ1-6; CDR3: CASSLGERNSPLHF; DNA: TGCGCCAGCAGCTTGGGAGAGCGAAATTCACCCCTCCACTTT
V: TRBV25-1; D: -; size: once; J: TRBJ2-5; CDR3: CASSESVVNWGEETQYF; DNA: TGTGCCAGCAGTGAGAGTGTGGTCAACTGGGGTGAAGAGACCCAGTACTTC
V: TRBV27; D: TRBD1; size: -; J: TRBJ1-6; CDR3: CASSLSGTGAANSPLHF; DNA: TGTGCCAGCAGTTTATCCGGGACAGGGGCCGCTAATTCACCCCTCCACTTT
V: TRBV7-2; D: -; size: -; J: TRBJ1-3; CDR3: CASSLKQVSGNTIYF; DNA: TGTGCCAGCAGCTTAAAACAGGTCTCTGGAAACACCATATATTTT
V: TRBV5-1; D: -; size: -; J: TRBJ1-1; CDR3: CASSLDGAKLMNTEAFF; DNA: TGCGCCAGCAGCTTGGATGGAGCTAAGCTAATGAACACTGAAGCTTTCTTT
V: TRBV7-7; D: TRBD2; size: -; J: TRBJ2-5; CDR3: CASSLSQTSGPRETQYF; DNA: TGTGCCAGCAGCTTATCCCAAACTAGCGGCCCCCGGGAGACCCAGTACTTC
V: TRBV6-5; D: TRBD1; size: -; J: TRBJ1-1; CDR3: CASSYSWDRGEAFF; DNA: TGTGCCAGCAGTTACTCCTGGGACAGGGGTGAAGCTTTCTTT
V: TRBV10-2; D: -; size: -; J: TRBJ1-1; CDR3: CASSVVGNTEAFF; DNA: TGCGCCAGCAGTGTTGTCGGAAACACTGAAGCTTTCTTT
V: TRBV19; D: TRBD1; size: -; J: TRBJ2-6; CDR3: CASTSGQGGSGANVLTF; DNA: TGTGCCAGTACCTCCGGACAGGGCGGCTCCGGGGCCAACGTCCTGACTTTC
V: TRBV30; D: TRBD1; size: once; J: TRBJ1-1; CDR3: CAWTGTGGISEAFF; DNA: TGTGCCTGGACCGGGACAGGGGGGATTTCTGAAGCTTTCTTT
V: TRBV6-5; D: TRBD1; size: -; J: TRBJ1-5; CDR3: CASSYGTGGDQPQHF; DNA: TGTGCCAGCAGTTACGGGACAGGGGGGGATCAGCCCCAGCATTTT
V: TRBV11-2; D: -; size: once; J: TRBJ2-3; CDR3: CASSLAVSSRGSTDTQYF; DNA: TGTGCCAGCAGCTTAGCCGTAAGCAGCCGAGGAAGCACAGATACGCAGTATTTT
V: TRBV2; D: -; size: -; J: TRBJ1-2; CDR3: CASSEAEQGGYTF; DNA: TGTGCCAGCAGTGAAGCAGAACAGGGAGGCTACACCTTC
V: TRBV18; D: -; size: -; J: TRBJ2-7; CDR3: CASVPRSSYEQYF; DNA: TGTGCCTCCGTACCTCGCTCGAGCTACGAGCAGTACTTC
V: TRBV5-6; D: -; size: few; J: TRBJ2-3; CDR3: CASSGLGTDTQYF; DNA: TGTGCCAGCAGCGGACTCGGCACAGATACGCAGTATTTT
V: TRBV29-1; D: TRBD1; size: few; J: TRBJ1-1; CDR3: CSPTGDGGTEAFF; DNA: TGCAGCCCCACAGGGGACGGTGGCACTGAAGCTTTCTTT